The entry that follows covers one TCR beta chain sequence. Its antigen is not known. Other DNA sequences in this specimen translate into the identical CDR3. This CDR3 is 11 amino acids long. The germline gives CDR1 MNHEY, CDR2 SVGAGI. V lost 5 bases, J lost 5 bases, and 6 bases lay in between. Clones were sequenced by immunoSEQ multiplex PCR, and TCRdb holds only the in-frame ones, with some missing. This repertoire shows about 110,000 clones, around 90% found once; its top ten account for approximately 1.3%. This entry comes from a study of siplizumab effects on memory and regulatory T cells. Study outcomes and limitations: Naive T cells were seen as more diverse than memory cells and as major alloresponse contributors.

This clonotype was obtained from a human donor in good health. The sequencing input was CD4+ T cells sorted from blood. The chain employs TRBV6-5 and TRBJ2-5, with no clear D. CDR3 nucleotide sequence: TGTGCCAGCAGTACTCGTGAGACCCAGTACTTC. This translates into CASSTRETQYF.